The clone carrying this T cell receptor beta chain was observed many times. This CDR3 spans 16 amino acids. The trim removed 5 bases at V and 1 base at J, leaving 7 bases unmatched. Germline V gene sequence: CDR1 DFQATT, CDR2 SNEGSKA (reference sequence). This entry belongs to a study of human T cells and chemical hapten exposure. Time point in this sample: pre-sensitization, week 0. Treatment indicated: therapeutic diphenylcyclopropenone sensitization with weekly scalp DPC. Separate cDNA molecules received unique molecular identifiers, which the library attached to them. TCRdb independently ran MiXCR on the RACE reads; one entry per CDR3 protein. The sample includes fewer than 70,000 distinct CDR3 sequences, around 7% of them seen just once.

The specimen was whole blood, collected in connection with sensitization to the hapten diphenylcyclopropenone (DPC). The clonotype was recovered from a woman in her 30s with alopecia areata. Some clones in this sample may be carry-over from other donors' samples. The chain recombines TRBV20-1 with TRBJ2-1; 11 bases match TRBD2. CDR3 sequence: CSALPGLAESYNEQFF. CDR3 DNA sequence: TGCAGTGCTTTACCGGGACTAGCGGAATCCTACAATGAGCAGTTCTTC.